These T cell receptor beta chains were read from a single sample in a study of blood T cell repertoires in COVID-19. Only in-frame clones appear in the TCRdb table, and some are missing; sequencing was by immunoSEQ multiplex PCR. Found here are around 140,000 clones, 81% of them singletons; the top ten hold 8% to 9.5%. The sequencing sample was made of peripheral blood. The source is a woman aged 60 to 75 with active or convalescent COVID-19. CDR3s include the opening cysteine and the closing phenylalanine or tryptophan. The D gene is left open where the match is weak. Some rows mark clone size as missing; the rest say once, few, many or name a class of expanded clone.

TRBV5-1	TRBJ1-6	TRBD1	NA	CASSLLTGDYNSPLHF	TGCGCCAGCAGCCTTTTGACAGGGGACTATAATTCACCCCTCCACTTT
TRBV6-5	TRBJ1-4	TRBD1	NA	CASRPRGKNNEKLFF	TGTGCCAGCAGGCCCAGGGGGAAAAATAATGAAAAACTGTTTTTT
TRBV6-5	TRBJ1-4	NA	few	CASRSNEKLFF	TGTGCCAGCAGATCGAATGAAAAACTGTTTTTT
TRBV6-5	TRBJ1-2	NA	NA	CASSYGLLYGYTF	TGTGCCAGCAGTTACGGGCTTCTATATGGCTACACCTTC
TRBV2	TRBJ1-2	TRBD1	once	CASRGQIYGYTF	TGTGCCAGCAGGGGACAGATCTATGGCTACACCTTC
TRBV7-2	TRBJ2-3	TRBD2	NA	CASSPKVAGADTQYF	TGTGCCAGCAGCCCGAAGGTGGCGGGAGCAGATACGCAGTATTTT
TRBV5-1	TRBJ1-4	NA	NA	CASSQSGNPEKLFF	TGCGCCAGCAGCCAGTCAGGGAATCCTGAAAAACTGTTTTTT
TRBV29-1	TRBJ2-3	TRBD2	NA	CSVVGTSGSPDTQYF	TGCAGCGTTGTCGGGACTAGCGGGAGTCCAGATACGCAGTATTTT
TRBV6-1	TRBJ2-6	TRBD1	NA	CASSEQRTGASGGANVLTF	TGTGCCAGCAGTGAACAGAGGACAGGGGCCTCTGGAGGGGCCAACGTCCTGACTTTC
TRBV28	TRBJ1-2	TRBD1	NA	CASGEGQNYGYTF	TGTGCCAGCGGTGAGGGACAGAACTATGGCTACACCTTC
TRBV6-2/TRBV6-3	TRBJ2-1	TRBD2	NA	CASGLAVNEQFF	TGTGCCAGCGGCCTAGCGGTAAATGAGCAGTTCTTC
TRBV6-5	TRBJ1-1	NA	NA	CASSPPTGHLAFF	TGTGCCAGCAGCCCGCCGACCGGACATTTGGCTTTCTTT
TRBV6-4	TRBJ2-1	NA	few	CASSETILYNEQFF	TGTGCCAGCAGTGAAACAATTCTTTACAATGAGCAGTTCTTC